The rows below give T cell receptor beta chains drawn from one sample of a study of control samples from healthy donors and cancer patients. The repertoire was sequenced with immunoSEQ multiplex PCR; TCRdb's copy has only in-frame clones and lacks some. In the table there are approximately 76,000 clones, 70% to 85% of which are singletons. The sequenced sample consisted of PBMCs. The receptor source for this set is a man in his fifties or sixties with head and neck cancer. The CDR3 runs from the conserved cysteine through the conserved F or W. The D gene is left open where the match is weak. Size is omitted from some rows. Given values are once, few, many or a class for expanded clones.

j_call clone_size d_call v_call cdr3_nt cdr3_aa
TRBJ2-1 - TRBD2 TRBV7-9 TGTGCCAGCAGCTTCGGGCTAGCGGGAGCCGCTGAGCAGTTCTTC CASSFGLAGAAEQFF
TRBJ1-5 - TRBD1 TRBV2 TGTGCCAGCAGTGAAGGAGGGACAGTCAGCGGTCAGCCCCAGCATTTT CASSEGGTVSGQPQHF
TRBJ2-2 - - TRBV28 TGTGCCAGCAGTTTGCGACAGACCGGGGAGCTGTTTTTT CASSLRQTGELFF
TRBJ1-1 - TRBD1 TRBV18 TGTGCCAGCTCACTGGACAGGGGTCGGACTGAAGCTTTCTTT CASSLDRGRTEAFF
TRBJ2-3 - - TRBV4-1 TGCGCCAGCAGCCAAGGGGCGTCGGATACGCAGTATTTT CASSQGASDTQYF
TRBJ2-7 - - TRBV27 TGTGCCAGCAGTTTCCAGCGAGGGGGTACCTACGAGCAGTACTTC CASSFQRGGTYEQYF
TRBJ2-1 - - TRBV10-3 TGTGCCATCAGTGACGAACGGATTAACTACAATGAGCAGTTCTTC CAISDERINYNEQFF
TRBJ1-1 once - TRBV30 TGTGCCTGGCAGATGGGGGGGACTGAAGCTTTCTTT CAWQMGGTEAFF
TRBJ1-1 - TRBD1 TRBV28 TGTGCCAGCAGTGCCACGGACAGGGCGAACACTGAAGCTTTCTTT CASSATDRANTEAFF
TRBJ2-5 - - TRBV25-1 TGTGCCAGCAGTGAACAGTCAGAGACCCAGTACTTC CASSEQSETQYF
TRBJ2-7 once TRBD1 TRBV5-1 TGCGCCAGCAGCCGGACAGGGCTCTCCTACGAGCAGTACTTC CASSRTGLSYEQYF
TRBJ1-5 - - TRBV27 TGTGCCAGCAGTTTAAGGGCAGGGCAGCCCAATCAGCCCCAGCATTTT CASSLRAGQPNQPQHF
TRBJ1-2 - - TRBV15 TGTGCCACCAGCAGATCGAAGGACACCCGAAGCTACACCTTC CATSRSKDTRSYTF
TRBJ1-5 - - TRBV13 TGTGCCAGCAGCTTAGGCATCCAGCTTCAGCCCCAGCATTTT CASSLGIQLQPQHF
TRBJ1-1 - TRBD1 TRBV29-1 TGCAGCGTTGCGGGACAGTACACTGAAGCTTTCTTT CSVAGQYTEAFF
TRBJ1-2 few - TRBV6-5 TGTGCCAGCAGATTGGGGGTCCGCTATGGCTACACCTTC CASRLGVRYGYTF
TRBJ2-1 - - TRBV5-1 TGCGCCAGCAGCTTTGGCGCAGACCGCCGAAGCTCCTACAATGAGCAGTTCTTC CASSFGADRRSSYNEQFF
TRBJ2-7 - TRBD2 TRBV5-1 TGCGCCAGCAGCTTGGATGCGGGAGGCACAACCTACGAGCAGTACTTC CASSLDAGGTTYEQYF
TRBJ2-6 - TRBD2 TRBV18 TGTGCCAGCTCACGCTCGGGGGGAGGAGTCTCTGGGGCCAACGTCCTGACTTTC CASSRSGGGVSGANVLTF
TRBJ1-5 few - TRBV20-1 TGCAGTGCTAGTAGCAGCAATCAGCCCCAGCATTTT CSASSSNQPQHF
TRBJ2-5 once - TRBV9 TGTGCCAGCAGCGTAGAATCTTGGGGGGAGACCCAGTACTTC CASSVESWGETQYF
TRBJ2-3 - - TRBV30 TGTGCCTGGAGTGTACTGGGAATCACAGATACGCAGTATTTT CAWSVLGITDTQYF